This TCR beta chain was profiled in a study of tumor-infiltrating lymphocytes in primary liver carcinoma. Regarding the study as a whole: Less overlap was seen in tumor-adjacent and tumor-blood pairs than in tumor region pairs.

Regarding this clonotype: Its specificity is unknown.

Germline V gene sequence: CDR1 LGHNA, CDR2 YNFKEQ. V lost 5 bases and J 4 bases, leaving 12 bases between the germline ends. The CDR3 sequence is 14 residues long. Germline DNA was extracted too, while blood RNA derived from unsorted whole blood. Production of TCR beta cDNA used around 500 ng total RNA together with a constant-region primer. Sequencing libraries for TCR beta derived from three nested multiplex PCR rounds that used slightly modified ARM-PCR. Running around 9 cycles apiece, the first two PCR rounds relied on TRBV1-TRBV30 forward primers together with a C-beta reverse primer. Via MiXCR, TCRdb re-called the multiplex PCR reads, giving one row per CDR3 protein. This sample has roughly 180,000 distinct CDR3 sequences, with over 50% found just once.

V gene TRBV4-2 combines with J gene TRBJ1-3; weak D call: TRBD1 (5 bases). The specimen was peripheral blood. This TCR came from a man aged 40-49 years with primary liver carcinoma and hepatitis B virus infection. In nucleotides, the CDR3 is TGTGCCAGCAGCAGGGACGAGGCGGGAAACACCATATATTTT. Its protein product is CASSRDEAGNTIYF.